This is a list of T cell receptor beta chains from one sample in a study of T cell repertoires in cytomegalovirus infection. Their recognized antigens are unknown. From the reads, TCRdb called clonotypes with MiXCR, one entry per CDR3 protein. The data hold 310,000 or so distinct CDR3 sequences, with approximately 25% observed a single time. Sequenced material: cultured PBMCs, taken from culture after CMV antigen stimulation. These TCRs come from a human donor in good health (CMV status not recorded). Some clones in this sample may be carry-over from other donors' samples. Each CDR3 is given with its conserved first and last residue. Each record gives: V gene, J gene, clone size, CDR3 protein. Not every row has a clone size; where given, it reads once, few, many or a size class.

TRBV9,TRBJ2-7,.,CASSAPRDYLPEQYF
TRBV7-8,TRBJ2-4,many,CASSLVGDAKNIQYF
TRBV25-1,TRBJ2-1,.,CASSDPSGSENEQFF
TRBV7-2,TRBJ2-3,many,CASSSTTVPGTQYF
TRBV6-1,TRBJ1-2,few,CASSPGGQGNYGYTF
TRBV7-2,TRBJ2-3,many,CASTSGGWLGTDTQYF
TRBV5-4,TRBJ2-2,few,CASSLSNGELFF
TRBV12-3/TRBV12-4,TRBJ1-4,.,CASRTTGQGHPNEKLFF
TRBV19,TRBJ2-3,.,CASTRGRREFGDTQYF
TRBV7-2,TRBJ1-1,many,CASSLLLGLTGGSNTEAFF
TRBV20-1,TRBJ2-7,.,CSAREMRSYEQYF
TRBV11-3,TRBJ2-1,many,CASSLVVSGRSIEQFF
TRBV19,TRBJ1-1,few,CASRINGPHEAFF
TRBV27,TRBJ2-3,.,CASSLSGATSTDTQYF
TRBV6-2/TRBV6-3,TRBJ1-4,few,CASRTGQLEGGLFF
TRBV7-9,TRBJ1-5,few,CASSLTVGQEQPQHF
TRBV5-6,TRBJ2-3,few,CASSRTGTGGADTQYF
TRBV7-3,TRBJ1-1,.,CASSLEAVANTEAFF
TRBV19,TRBJ1-4,.,CASSVQLDNEKLFF
TRBV27,TRBJ2-5,.,CASSFITGTGTETQYF
TRBV24-1,TRBJ2-1,many,CATSEGTSGRGSSGEQFF
TRBV6-2/TRBV6-3,TRBJ1-5,few,CASSYGTENQPQHF
TRBV27,TRBJ1-6,.,CASSFPPGGSYNSPLHF
TRBV7-2,TRBJ2-3,many,CASSLDGGVIGDTQYF
TRBV28,TRBJ1-2,.,CASGANYGYTF
TRBV25-1,TRBJ2-1,few,CASSEYERSSYNEQFF
TRBV12-3/TRBV12-4,TRBJ1-2,.,CASSPQTGDYGYTF
TRBV7-9,TRBJ2-1,few,CASSLYPGGSLNEQFF
TRBV12-5,TRBJ2-5,.,CASGPGLAGEGETQYF
TRBV7-2,TRBJ1-5,.,CASSPGQGQPQHF
TRBV7-2,TRBJ2-2,few,CASSSPLGGANTGELFF
TRBV12-3/TRBV12-4,TRBJ2-3,few,CASSSADPDTQYF
TRBV12-3/TRBV12-4,TRBJ2-1,many,CASRRLAGGLPGEQFF
TRBV5-4,TRBJ2-7,.,CASRNLAGSSYEQYF
TRBV30,TRBJ2-3,.,CAWSVVDTQYF
TRBV6-2/TRBV6-3,TRBJ1-2,few,CASSYEEGGDYGYTF
TRBV5-4,TRBJ2-3,.,CASSPYGTDTQYF
TRBV11-2,TRBJ2-5,few,CASSIGQIQETQYF
TRBV7-2,TRBJ2-3,many,CASSPAWQGSTDTQYF
TRBV19,TRBJ2-7,.,CASSAGQTYEQYF
TRBV6-2/TRBV6-3,TRBJ2-3,.,CASSYVETDTQYF
TRBV7-3,TRBJ2-5,.,CASSFAGTGGGETQYF
TRBV11-3,TRBJ1-2,many,CASSLDQGATYGYTF
TRBV27,TRBJ1-2,.,CASSLLPRDYGYTF
TRBV7-6,TRBJ2-1,few,CASSLGSAGGNNEQFF
TRBV19,TRBJ2-1,few,CASSIEANPYNEQFF
TRBV4-3,TRBJ1-6,many,CASSQLNSDDSPLHF
TRBV11-3,TRBJ2-3,.,CASRPGQGDDTQYF
TRBV6-6,TRBJ1-5,.,CASSPMSLAERGPQHF
TRBV20-1,TRBJ2-1,.,CSATSSGRINEQFF
TRBV5-4,TRBJ2-2,few,CASSPTGGRTGELFF
TRBV19,TRBJ2-3,few,CASRETGGGDTQYF
TRBV6-2/TRBV6-3,TRBJ1-1,.,CASSYRDRGPLNTEAFF
TRBV29-1,TRBJ2-5,.,CSVESPRSGKAETQYF
TRBV2,TRBJ1-5,few,CASSDRAPRSPQHF
TRBV6-2/TRBV6-3,TRBJ1-5,few,CASSRSSGTNSNQPQHF
TRBV28,TRBJ1-4,.,CASSPGQQTNEKLFF
TRBV6-2/TRBV6-3,TRBJ2-1,.,CAAGRGLSRYNEQFF
TRBV11-1,TRBJ2-2,few,CASIDRGLYTGELFF
TRBV29-1,TRBJ2-7,few,CSVEISPVPYEQYF